The clone carrying this TCR beta chain came up a few times. Data came from immunoSEQ multiplex PCR; TCRdb stores just in-frame clones and leaves some out. The sample has about 230,000 clones; less than 85% are singletons. The age range of participants was 18 to 89 years, with residence in about two dozen US areas. This specimen belongs to a study of blood T cell repertoires in COVID-19. The source material was PBMCs or T cells enriched from blood (not recorded which). The receptor was derived from a man aged 60 to 75 who had recovered from COVID-19.

DNA of the CDR3: TGTGCCAGCAGCCGAGGACTAGCGGGGGGTAATACTCTTGAGACCCAGTACTTC. This encodes CASSRGLAGGNTLETQYF. This chain joins TRBV6-4 and TRBJ2-5; 14 nucleotides line up with TRBD2. With 6 bases clipped from V and 5 bases from J, the junction kept 14 bases outside the gene matches. The V gene's germline CDR1 is MRHNA and CDR2 SNTAGT. The CDR3 length is 18 residues.